Following are 9 T cell receptor beta chains from one sample sequenced in a study of CD8+CD57+ T cells in acquired aplastic anemia (dated by TCRdb to the late 2010s). The listed sequencing device is Illumina HiSeq 2000. Genomic DNA was used as template for profiling of TCR beta VDJ combinations and CDR3 sequences. TCRdb's own reprocessing of the public reads used fastp at Q25 and MiXCR and kept productive beta chains. Each entry is one CDR3 protein sequence, shown with its most common DNA and genes. Counted in this sample were a few hundred thousand distinct CDR3 sequences; 55% to 75% of them appeared once. The ten top clones hold approximately 3.8% of the sample. The sequenced sample was sorted CD4+, CD8+, or CD8+CD57+ T cells (not recorded which) from PBMCs. The receptors were sampled from a human donor in good health, serving as a control.

This clonotype was seen only a few times. V usage is TRBV18 and J usage is TRBJ1-2; 9 bases agree with TRBD1. Germline V gene sequence: CDR1 KGHSH, CDR2 LQKENI. This CDR3 region has 14 residues. V gave up 6 bases and J gave up 10 bases; unmatched junction bases: 12. The CDR3 protein is CASSPNGQGLSYTF. The CDR3 DNA is TGTGCCAGCTCCCCAAATGGACAGGGGTTGTCCTACACCTTC. Supplemented by reference TRBV18 and TRBJ1-2, the full variable domain reads NAGVMQNPRHLVRRRGQEARLRCSPMKGHSHVYWYRQLPEEGLKFMVYLQKENIIDESGMPKERFSAEFPKEGPSILRIQQVVRGDSAAYFCASSPNGQGLSYTFGSGTRLTVV.

Points on this clonotype: This may be a read error, as it is one base from a much larger clone. This chain connects TRBV5-1 to TRBJ1-1; maybe TRBD1 (5 bases). Germline V CDR1 and CDR2: SGHRS, YFSETQ. The CDR3 has 15 residues. In DNA form, the CDR3 reads TGCGCCAGCAGCCCCCGGGCGGGGGTACACACTGGAGCTTTCTTT. It encodes CASSPRAGVHTGAFF.

This clonotype has just one count. At one of its ends the junction is not consistent with the germline gene, which may arise from a read error. V and J are TRBV9 and TRBJ2-1, with a tentative D call TRBD2 (5 bases). The length of the CDR3 is 13 residues. The V gene's germline CDR1 is SGDLS and CDR2 YYNGEE. The CDR3 nucleotides read TGTGCCAGCAGCTCCCACGGGGAACTGAACTACGACTTC. This gives the protein CASSSHGELNYDF.

This clonotype was recorded at least ten times. CDR3 bases: TGTGCCAGCAGCTCCACTAGCGGGGGTTACAATGAGCAGTTCTTC. It yields the protein CASSSTSGGYNEQFF. This chain joins TRBV7-2 and TRBJ2-1, with 11 bases matching TRBD2. CDR1 is SGHTA and CDR2 is FQGNSA in the germline V gene. J gave up 4 bases and V 4 bases, and 3 bases lay outside the gene matches. The CDR3 consists of 15 residues.

The table lists this clonotype with a count of one. In this CDR3 the conserved last residue, phenylalanine or tryptophan, is missing, so a read error is likely. The limits of the CDR3 on the DNA are not certain, so only TCRdb's listed CDR3 is given. The chain is built from TRBV19 and TRBJ1-6; the table assigns TRBD1, which was not confirmed against the DNA. Germline V CDR1 and CDR2: LNHDA, SQIVND (reference sequence). The CDR3 is 15 residues long, counting both termini. The CDR3 region is CASSSAGQGEQYFGP.

A note on this clonotype: One end of the junction does not line up with germline, which may come from a read error. This chain joins TRBV20-1 and TRBJ1-1, with D tentatively TRBD1 (5 bases). Germline CDR1 DFQATT, CDR2 SNEGSKA (reference sequence). This CDR3 is built from 14 residues. The DNA for the CDR3 is TGCGGTGCAAGGCAACTAACAGGAATCCCTGAAGCTTTCTTT. This translates into CGARQLTGIPEAFF.

This clonotype was seen repeatedly, ten times or more. This sequence may be a read error, since a much larger clone differs from it by one base. The chain uses TRBV10-2 and TRBJ1-2; D is possibly TRBD1 (5 bases). Deletions cut 6 bases from V and 7 bases from J, with 15 bases between. The CDR3 runs to 13 residues. Germline CDR1 reads WSHSY; CDR2 reads SAAADI. The DNA of the CDR3 is TGCGCCAGCAGGGGGGGTACTGACTGTGGCTACACCTTC. Its translation: CASRGGTDCGYTF.

The chain employs TRBV20-1 and TRBJ2-7; the D call may be TRBD1 or TRBD2 (5 bases each). Germline CDR1 DFQATT, CDR2 SNEGSKA (reference sequence). Deletions cut 5 bases from V and 5 bases from J, with 22 bases between. This CDR3 is 15 amino acids long. The CDR3 bases are TGCAGTGCTCGAGCATTCCTCAGGGAGAAAAACGAGCAGTACTTC. Its translation: CSARAFLREKNEQYF.

This clonotype turned up a few times. This chain connects TRBV6-5 to TRBJ1-1, with a weak D call TRBD1 (5 bases). Germline V CDR1 and CDR2: MNHEY, SVGAGI. The CDR3 loop spans 14 amino acids. V lost 2 bases to trimming and J lost 1 base, with 8 bases between them. The CDR3 sequence: CASSYGDRNTEAFF. CDR3 coding DNA: TGTGCCAGCAGTTACGGCGACAGGAACACTGAAGCTTTCTTT.